A selection of T cell receptor beta chains follows, all from one sample in a study of identical twins. TCRdb reanalysed the 5' RACE reads using MiXCR and keeps one entry per CDR3 protein. Among about 220,000 distinct CDR3 sequences listed, 5.5% to 7.5% were seen once. These sequences were also reported in another study, on T cells expressing NK-cell markers.

The sequenced material came from CD8+ T cells sorted from blood. The receptors were gathered from a young woman in good health. CDR3s include the opening cysteine and the closing phenylalanine or tryptophan. Fields, in order: J gene, D gene, V gene, clone size, CDR3 DNA, CDR3 protein. D genes are given only for firm matches. Size values are once, few and many counts, or a class for expanded clones, and some rows have none.

TRBJ2-7 . TRBV27 . TGTGCCAGCAGGAGAGACAGCTCCCTCTCGAGAGAGCAGTACTTC CASRRDSSLSREQYF
TRBJ2-3 TRBD2 TRBV7-9 few TGTGCCAGCAGCTTAGCTAGCGGGGGCGGAGATACGCAGTATTTT CASSLASGGGDTQYF
TRBJ2-1 TRBD2 TRBV29-1 many TGCAGCGTTAACCTAGCGGGAAGGATTTTAGATGAGCAGTTCTTC CSVNLAGRILDEQFF
TRBJ2-5 . TRBV12-3/TRBV12-4 many TGTGCCAGCAGTTTCTTAACCTCCCAAGAGACCCAGTACTTC CASSFLTSQETQYF
TRBJ1-1 TRBD1 TRBV5-1 many TGCGCCAGCAGCGACCAGGGGGGCACTGAAGCTTTCTTT CASSDQGGTEAFF
TRBJ2-1 TRBD2 TRBV12-3/TRBV12-4 many TGTGCCAGCAGTCCGGCCCTTAGAGGGAGGGTCGATGAGCAGTTCTTC CASSPALRGRVDEQFF
TRBJ1-1 . TRBV7-9 few TGTGCCAGCAGCTTATCGGGACGGCCTGAAGCTTTCTTT CASSLSGRPEAFF
TRBJ1-2 . TRBV7-9 few TGTGCCAGCAGCTTTCTCAATGGCTACACCTTC CASSFLNGYTF
TRBJ2-2 . TRBV7-9 few TGTGCCAGCAGCTCCTCTAACACCGGGGAGCTGTTTTTT CASSSSNTGELFF
TRBJ2-5 . TRBV2 . TGTGCCAGCAGCGAGGGGCCATATCTCCAAGAGACCCAGTACTTC CASSEGPYLQETQYF
TRBJ2-1 TRBD2 TRBV11-2 many TGTGCCAGCAGCTTAGCCCGGGACTACTCCTACAATGAGCAGTTCTTC CASSLARDYSYNEQFF
TRBJ2-1 TRBD2 TRBV12-3/TRBV12-4 many TGTGCCAGCAGTTTCCTAGCGGGTATGTATGAGCAGTTCTTC CASSFLAGMYEQFF
TRBJ1-3 . TRBV30 . TGTGCCTGGAGTTTCGGGGTAGATGGAAACACCATATATTTT CAWSFGVDGNTIYF
TRBJ2-1 TRBD2 TRBV7-8 . TGTGCCAGCAGCTTTGGACTAGCGGGAGTCGGTGAGCAGTTCTTC CASSFGLAGVGEQFF
TRBJ2-2 . TRBV9 . TGTGCCAGCAGCCCACAAAATCGACAGATCCGGGAGCTGTTTTTT CASSPQNRQIRELFF
TRBJ2-7 . TRBV25-1 . TGTGCCAGCAGTGGGCGATTCGGGAAAGGGCAGCAGTACTTC CASSGRFGKGQQYF
TRBJ2-3 . TRBV5-1 few TGCGCCAGCAGCTTGGAACCGGGAGCCTTCACAGATACGCAGTATTTT CASSLEPGAFTDTQYF
TRBJ2-7 . TRBV7-9 . TGTGCCAGCAGCGACATCAGGGACCCCAACGAGCAGTACTTC CASSDIRDPNEQYF
TRBJ2-2 . TRBV7-9 . TGTGCCAGCAGCCCCATGACGTCGACCGGGGAGCTGTTTTTT CASSPMTSTGELFF
TRBJ2-4 . TRBV7-3 few TGTGCCAGCAGCCCCCGACAGGAATTAGCCAAAAACATTCAGTACTTC CASSPRQELAKNIQYF
TRBJ2-1 TRBD2 TRBV19 few TGTGCCAGTAGTCCGCTAGCGGGAGCGAATGAGCAGTTCTTC CASSPLAGANEQFF
TRBJ2-3 . TRBV10-2 few TGCGCCAGCAGGGACCTCGCAGATACGCAGTATTTT CASRDLADTQYF
TRBJ1-1 . TRBV12-3/TRBV12-4 many TGTGCCAGCAGTTCGGGACCGAACACTGAAGCTTTCTTT CASSSGPNTEAFF
TRBJ1-1 TRBD1 TRBV9 . TGTGCCAGCAGCGAAAGTCTTCTAGGGGGCCGGACTGAAGCTTTCTTT CASSESLLGGRTEAFF
TRBJ2-1 TRBD2 TRBV27 . TGTGCCAGCAGCGTACTAGCGGGAGGGGGCCATGAGCAGTTCTTC CASSVLAGGGHEQFF
TRBJ2-7 . TRBV12-3/TRBV12-4 few TGTGCCAGCAGTGCTATAGCCTACGAGCAGTACTTC CASSAIAYEQYF
TRBJ1-2 TRBD1 TRBV27 . TGTGCCAGCAGTTTCAACCAGGGGGGGGGTGGCTACACCTTC CASSFNQGGGGYTF
TRBJ2-2 . TRBV12-3/TRBV12-4 many TGTGCCAGCAGTACCCCGGGACAACACACCGGGGAGCTGTTTTTT CASSTPGQHTGELFF
TRBJ2-3 TRBD2 TRBV7-8 . TGTGCCAGCAGCCGTGGGGAGGGATTCCCAGGGGATACGCAGTATTTT CASSRGEGFPGDTQYF
TRBJ2-1 . TRBV10-1 . TGCGCCAGCAGTGCGGGATGGAGTGAGCAGTTCTTC CASSAGWSEQFF
TRBJ2-1 . TRBV7-9 few TGTGCCAGCGCCTACAATGAGCAGTTCTTC CASAYNEQFF
TRBJ1-1 . TRBV29-1 many TGCAGCGTTGAAGGGCCGAACTCCGGGGCTAACACTGAAGCTTTCTTT CSVEGPNSGANTEAFF
TRBJ2-1 . TRBV5-4 few TGTGCCAGCAGTGAGGGGGGGGCTGGCAATGAGCAGTTCTTC CASSEGGAGNEQFF
TRBJ2-7 TRBD2 TRBV6-5 many TGTGCCAGCAGTTTCTTAACCCTAGCGGGAGATACTTACGAGCAGTACTTC CASSFLTLAGDTYEQYF
TRBJ2-6 TRBD1 TRBV10-3 many TGTGCCACCCGGGACAGGGGAGGTGGGGCCAACGTCCTGACTTTC CATRDRGGGANVLTF
TRBJ2-7 TRBD1 TRBV9 few TGTGCCAGCAGCGTCGGACAGGGGACCCCATACGAGCAGTACTTC CASSVGQGTPYEQYF
TRBJ1-2 . TRBV9 . TGTGCCAGCAGCGTGGAGGACCACTATGGCTACACCTTC CASSVEDHYGYTF
TRBJ2-2 TRBD1 TRBV5-6 . TGTGCCAGCAGCTTGCTCATCGGACAGGGGCCCGGGGAGCTGTTTTTT CASSLLIGQGPGELFF
TRBJ2-1 TRBD2 TRBV5-1 few TGCGCCAGCAGCGTCCGACTAGCGGGGATATACAATGAGCAGTTCTTC CASSVRLAGIYNEQFF
TRBJ1-2 . TRBV3-1 few TGTGCCAGCAGCCAAGAAACAGCCGCCCTATGGAATCATGGCTACACCTTC CASSQETAALWNHGYTF